The clone carrying this T cell receptor (beta chain) was recorded once. Its antigen is unidentified. V was shortened by 0 bases and J by 3 bases, with 5 bases between the two germline ends. Germline CDR1 and CDR2: LNHNV and YYDKDF (reference sequence). This CDR3 is built from 13 residues. The source of the sample is a study of chemoradiotherapy in HPV16-positive cancers. Study summary: Candidate HPV-specific clones and shared TCR motifs came from a couple of HPV16-positive patients.

General observations from the study: Candidate HPV-specific clones and E7-related TCR motifs grew in tumor during treatment. HPV-specific T cells were functionally defined from only a couple of HPV16-positive patients. Better recurrence-free survival went with HPV-responsive T-cell expansion in HPV16-positive patients.

Method: immunoSEQ multiplex PCR; TCRdb's copy keeps in-frame clones and lacks some. The table records about 5,400 clones, about 85% of them present only once. This chain connects TRBV15 to TRBJ1-2, with unresolved D. The receptor comes from a human donor with HPV-associated anogenital cancer. The specimen comprised tumor tissue, sampled from a patient who underwent chemoradiotherapy. The CDR3 protein is CATSRDLDYGYTF. Written as DNA, the CDR3 is TGTGCCACCAGCAGAGATTTGGACTATGGCTACACCTTC.